The next 5 T cell receptor beta chains were all read from a single sample in a study of blood T cells in healthy people across ages. The second PCR ran about 6 to 11 cycles with a sample-barcoded 5' primer and J-beta primers. Each CDR3 protein is one row after TCRdb ran MiXCR on the 5' RACE reads. Among 750,000 to 950,000 distinct CDR3 sequences, about a quarter were seen once, and the ten largest hold 3%. The sample was also reused in another study, on T cells of mothers and their children.

Sequencing was performed on blood. The receptors were gathered from a boy between 10 and 17 years old in good health.

In this sample, this clonotype turned up a few times. The J gene is TRBJ2-3, the V gene TRBV20-1; no reliable D call. Germline V gives CDR1 DFQATT, CDR2 SNEGSKA (reference sequence). The V and J ends lost 4 bases and 4 bases respectively, with 15 bases between them. The CDR3 runs to 14 residues. CDR3 amino acids: CSATQVVGSDTQYF. Here the CDR3 DNA reads TGCAGTGCTACCCAGGTCGTAGGGTCAGATACGCAGTATTTT.

The table lists this clonotype with a count of one. The chain couples TRBV29-1 to TRBJ1-1, with TRBD1 as a possible D gene (6 bases). Trimming took 7 bases from V and 7 from J, leaving 19 bases between them. This CDR3 has 13 amino acids. Germline assignment: CDR1 SQVTM and CDR2 ANQGSEA. This CDR3 is CSARGQGIGEAFF. CDR3 DNA: TGCAGCGCCCGCGGGCAGGGGATCGGTGAAGCTTTCTTT.

The chain employs TRBV20-1 and TRBJ2-5; D perhaps matches TRBD2 (5 bases). The DNA end is a closer match to TRBJ2-7, so the J assignment may be wrong. Germline CDR1 reads DFQATT; CDR2 reads SNEGSKA (reference sequence). The CDR3 is made up of 13 amino acids. CDR3 DNA sequence: TGCAGTGCTGAGGGCCAAAGCTCCTACGAGCAGTACTTC. As protein: CSAEGQSSYEQYF.

The chain joins TRBV15 to TRBJ2-6; D not resolved. V was cut by 1 base and J by 2 bases, with 0 bases left in between. This CDR3 spans 13 amino acids. The germline V gene encodes CDR1 LNHNV and CDR2 YYDKDF (reference sequence). The CDR3 DNA sequence: TGTGCCACCAGCAGAGCTGGGGCCAACGTCCTGACTTTC. Translation: CATSRAGANVLTF.

The chain links TRBV5-1 to TRBJ1-4; D unclear. Germline CDR1 and CDR2: SGHRS and YFSETQ. The CDR3 sequence is 13 residues long. V lost 4 bases to trimming and J lost 3 bases, with 7 bases between them. CDR3 DNA sequence: TGCGCCAGCAGCCTCCCACCTAATGAAAAACTGTTTTTT. Amino acid sequence: CASSLPPNEKLFF.